Listed here are 11 T cell receptor beta chains from one sample, sequenced in a study of shared clonotypes between healthy human individuals. Terminally differentiated effector memory CD45RA+ cells were left out of the naive CD8 fraction, which was CD45RO-negative and positively selected for CCR7. Profiling relied on immunoSEQ multiplex PCR, and the TCRdb table lists in-frame clones only, not all of them. The repertoire has about 2.1 million clones, approximately 92% of them found once; the top ten carry about 1.7%. Material for sequencing was naive CD8+ T cells from PBMCs. The receptors were sampled from a man aged 18 to 29 in good health. Some clones in this sample may be carry-over from other donors' samples.

This clone was seen a single time. The genes are TRBV28 and TRBJ1-5; TRBD1 matches 9 bases. This CDR3 contains 14 residues. The V gene's germline CDR1 is MDHEN and CDR2 SYDVKM. Germline trimming cut 5 bases from V and 13 bases from J; bases unmatched to any gene: 12. The CDR3: CASSETGGPGTQHF. CDR3 DNA: TGTGCCAGCAGTGAGACAGGGGGGCCCGGCACACAGCATTTT.

V gene TRBV6-4 combines with J gene TRBJ2-2, with 9 bases fitting TRBD1. This CDR3 is 16 amino acids long. V lost 2 bases, J lost 6 bases, and 7 bases stayed unmatched. The V gene's germline CDR1 is MRHNA and CDR2 SNTAGT. CDR3 sequence (DNA): TGTGCCAGCAGTGACACGCAACAGGGGGCCTCCGGGGAGCTGTTTTTT. This codes for CASSDTQQGASGELFF.

The gene calls are TRBV30 and TRBJ2-1; possible D gene TRBD2, 5 bases. This CDR3 spans 16 amino acids. CDR1 GTSNPN and CDR2 SVGIG come from the germline V gene (reference sequence). V was cut by 1 base and J by 7 bases, with 20 bases left in between. The CDR3 loop reads CAWSERGLPFLNEQFF. The CDR3 DNA sequence: TGTGCCTGGAGTGAGCGTGGACTCCCTTTCTTGAATGAGCAGTTCTTC.

The gene calls are TRBV27 and TRBJ2-3; D is possibly TRBD2 (6 bases). V was trimmed by 6 bases and J by 6 bases, leaving 22 bases between them. The germline gives CDR1 MNHEY, CDR2 SMNVEV (reference sequence). The CDR3 length is 16 residues. CDR3 nucleotides: TGTGCCAGCAGGGGACTGGTAGTGGGGCATGGGGATACGCAGTATTTT. Translated, it gives CASRGLVVGHGDTQYF.

A remark on this clone: This sample also contains other DNA sequences that code for the same CDR3. This chain joins TRBV4-1 and TRBJ2-7; 10 bases are a match to TRBD1. Germline V gives CDR1 MGHRA, CDR2 YSYEKL. This CDR3 is 14 amino acids long. J gave up 3 bases and V 4 bases, and 3 bases lay outside the gene matches. CDR3 region: CASSPWTGGYEQYF. The CDR3 DNA is TGCGCCAGCAGCCCCTGGACAGGGGGCTACGAGCAGTACTTC.

The chain recombines TRBV5-5 with TRBJ1-1; D gene ambiguous. The germline gives CDR1 SGHKS, CDR2 YYEKEE (reference sequence). Deletions cut 0 bases from V and 4 bases from J, with 13 bases between. This CDR3 is 15 amino acids long. This CDR3 is CASSLAVAPFTEAFF. DNA for the CDR3: TGTGCCAGCAGCTTGGCCGTGGCACCTTTCACTGAAGCTTTCTTT.

The chain carries TRBV7-2 and TRBJ2-7; TRBD1 matches 8 bases. The CDR3 has 13 amino acids. The V segment lost 5 bases and the J segment 3 bases; nucleotides outside the gene matches: 3. The V gene's germline CDR1 is SGHTA and CDR2 FQGNSA. Written as DNA, the CDR3 is TGTGCCAGCAGCAACGGACAGGGCTACGAGCAGTACTTC. Its protein is CASSNGQGYEQYF. Full variable domain (rest looked up from reference TRBV7-2 and TRBJ2-7): GAGVSQSPSNKVTEKGKDVELRCDPISGHTALYWYRQSLGQGLEFLIYFQGNSAPDKSGLPSDRFSAERTGGSVSTLTIQRTQQEDSAVYLCASSNGQGYEQYFGPGTRLTVT.

This clone has a single count. The V call is TRBV5-8, the J call TRBJ2-7; D uncertain. With 4 bases removed from V and 7 bases from J, the gap between germline ends came to 15 bases. The length of the CDR3 is 13 residues. From germline, CDR1 is SGHTS and CDR2 YDEGEE. The CDR3 region is CASSGTKKVEQYF. The DNA of the CDR3 is TGTGCCAGCAGCGGTACGAAAAAGGTGGAGCAGTACTTC.

The chain combines TRBV5-6 with TRBJ2-1; D remains ambiguous. V lost 1 base to trimming and J lost 6 bases, with 11 bases between them. The germline CDR1 and CDR2 sequences are SGHDT and YYEEEE. The CDR3 has 14 amino acids. In DNA form, the CDR3 reads TGTGCCAGCAGCTTGAGTCTCGCGGTCAATGAGCAGTTCTTC. Translation: CASSLSLAVNEQFF.

V and J are TRBV4-3 and TRBJ2-1; perhaps TRBD2 as D (6 bases). The CDR3 has 16 amino acids. Trimming cost V 0 bases and J 7 bases, with 16 bases left between them. Germline CDR1 and CDR2: LGHNA and YSLEER. The CDR3 here is CASSQDRAGGENEQFF. In DNA, the CDR3 is TGCGCCAGCAGCCAAGATAGGGCAGGCGGGGAGAATGAGCAGTTCTTC.

This clone was seen a single time. This chain links TRBV7-8 with TRBJ1-1; tentative D call: TRBD1 (5 bases). Deletions cut 4 bases from V and 1 base from J, with 7 bases between. The CDR3 extends over 13 amino acids. The V gene's germline CDR1 is SGHVS and CDR2 FQNEAQ. The CDR3 sequence is CASSSGQNTEAFF. In nucleotides, the CDR3 is TGTGCCAGCAGCTCAGGACAGAACACTGAAGCTTTCTTT. The variable domain in full, with the rest retrieved from reference TRBV7-8 and TRBJ1-1, is GAGVSQSPRYKVAKRGQDVALRCDPISGHVSLFWYQQALGQGPEFLTYFQNEAQLDKSGLPSDRFFAERPEGSVSTLKIQRTQQEDSAVYLCASSSGQNTEAFFGQGTRLTVV.